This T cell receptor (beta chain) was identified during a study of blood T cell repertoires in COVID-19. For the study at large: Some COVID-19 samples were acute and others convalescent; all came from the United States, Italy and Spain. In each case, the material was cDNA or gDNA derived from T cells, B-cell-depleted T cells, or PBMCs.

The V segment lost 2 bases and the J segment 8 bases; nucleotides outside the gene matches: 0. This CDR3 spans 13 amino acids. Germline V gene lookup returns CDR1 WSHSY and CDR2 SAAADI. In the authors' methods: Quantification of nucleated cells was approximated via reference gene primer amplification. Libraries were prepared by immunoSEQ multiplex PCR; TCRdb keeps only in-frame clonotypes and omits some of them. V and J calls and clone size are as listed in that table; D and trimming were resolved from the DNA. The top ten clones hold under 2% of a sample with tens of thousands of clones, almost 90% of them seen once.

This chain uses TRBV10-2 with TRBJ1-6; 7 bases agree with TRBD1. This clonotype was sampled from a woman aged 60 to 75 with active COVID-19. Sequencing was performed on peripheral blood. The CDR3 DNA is TGCGCCAGCAGTGAGGACAGGGATTCACCCCTCCACTTT. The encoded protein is CASSEDRDSPLHF.